In this sample, the clone carrying this T cell receptor (beta chain) turned up a few times. These data come from a study of cytomegalovirus exposure and HLA in healthy donors. Deletions cut 4 bases from V and 14 bases from J, with 18 bases between. The CDR3 contains 14 residues. Germline values: CDR1 SGHTA, CDR2 FQGNSA. PCR used 60 Vbeta primers and 13 Jbeta primers. Clones were read by immunoSEQ multiplex PCR, and TCRdb kept only the in-frame ones, dropping some. The sample consists of some 65,000 clones, 60% to 80% of them appearing once. Sequenced input: PBMCs. The receptor was derived from a man aged 25-40 years in good health and CMV-seronegative. The chain uses TRBV7-2 and TRBJ1-6; weak D call: TRBD1 (6 bases). CDR3 DNA: TGTGCCAGCAGCTCCGGACAGTATGTGGGAGCCCTCCACTTT. This gives the protein CASSSGQYVGALHF.